This is a list of T cell receptor beta chains from one sample in a study of blood T cell repertoires in COVID-19. TCRdb's table, derived via immunoSEQ multiplex PCR, lists solely in-frame clones and lacks some. The sample includes more than 20,000 clones, around nine tenths seen only once; the top ten take 5% to 5.5%. Material: peripheral blood. The receptors stem from a man in his fifties or sixties with active COVID-19. Both conserved end residues are part of each CDR3. Fields, in order: CDR3 DNA, CDR3 protein, J gene, V gene, clone size, D gene. D genes are given only for firm matches. Size is stated for part of the rows, as once, few or many counts, or as a class when the clone is expanded.

CDR3 DNA: TGTGCCAGCTTCCCCACGAGGAGCAATCAGCCCCAGCATTTT; CDR3 protein: CASFPTRSNQPQHF; J gene: TRBJ1-5; V gene: TRBV28; clone size: NA; D gene: NA
CDR3 DNA: TGTGCCAGCAGCTTAACGCGGGGGACGAGAAATGAGCAGTTCTTC; CDR3 protein: CASSLTRGTRNEQFF; J gene: TRBJ2-1; V gene: TRBV7-2; clone size: NA; D gene: TRBD2
CDR3 DNA: TGTGCCAGCAGTGTACTAACCGGGACAGCTAGCTCCTACGAGCAGTACTTC; CDR3 protein: CASSVLTGTASSYEQYF; J gene: TRBJ2-7; V gene: TRBV6-1; clone size: NA; D gene: TRBD1
CDR3 DNA: TGTGCCAGCCGCAGGGGGCACGAGCAGTACTTC; CDR3 protein: CASRRGHEQYF; J gene: TRBJ2-7; V gene: TRBV2; clone size: NA; D gene: TRBD1
CDR3 DNA: TGTGCCAGTAGTATTCGGGGACAGGGGGCCGTTTTACACTACAATGAGCAGTTCTTC; CDR3 protein: CASSIRGQGAVLHYNEQFF; J gene: TRBJ2-1; V gene: TRBV19; clone size: NA; D gene: TRBD1
CDR3 DNA: TGTGCCAGCAGCCAAGGGAGACTAGTTCCCTACTCCTACGAGCAGTACTTC; CDR3 protein: CASSQGRLVPYSYEQYF; J gene: TRBJ2-7; V gene: TRBV3-1/TRBV3-2; clone size: few; D gene: NA
CDR3 DNA: TGTGCCAGCAGCTCCCTTGAGGGACAGGGTCTAAGGGAGACCCAGTACTTC; CDR3 protein: CASSSLEGQGLRETQYF; J gene: TRBJ2-5; V gene: TRBV11-3; clone size: NA; D gene: TRBD1
CDR3 DNA: TGTGCCAGCAGCTTATGGGCTGCCAATGAGCAGTTCTTC; CDR3 protein: CASSLWAANEQFF; J gene: TRBJ2-1; V gene: TRBV11-3; clone size: NA; D gene: NA
CDR3 DNA: TGCGCCAGCAGCCAAGAAGTACTAGCGGGACGCACCGGGGAGCTGTTTTTT; CDR3 protein: CASSQEVLAGRTGELFF; J gene: TRBJ2-2; V gene: TRBV4-3; clone size: NA; D gene: TRBD2
CDR3 DNA: TGTGCCAGTAGTATATGGACAGGGAGCAACACCATATATTTT; CDR3 protein: CASSIWTGSNTIYF; J gene: TRBJ1-3; V gene: TRBV19; clone size: NA; D gene: TRBD1
CDR3 DNA: TGTGCCAGTAACAGACGGCGTGAAAAACTGTTTTTT; CDR3 protein: CASNRRREKLFF; J gene: TRBJ1-4; V gene: TRBV2; clone size: NA; D gene: NA
CDR3 DNA: TGTGCCAGCCTCTTGGTCCCCGGGGGCTACACCTTC; CDR3 protein: CASLLVPGGYTF; J gene: TRBJ1-2; V gene: TRBV7-2; clone size: NA; D gene: NA
CDR3 DNA: TGTGCCAGCAGCTTAGGGACTAGCGGGAACTCCTACAATGAGCAGTTCTTC; CDR3 protein: CASSLGTSGNSYNEQFF; J gene: TRBJ2-1; V gene: TRBV7-9; clone size: NA; D gene: TRBD2
CDR3 DNA: TGTGCCAGCAGCTCAGGACTACGCCAAGAGACCCAGTACTTC; CDR3 protein: CASSSGLRQETQYF; J gene: TRBJ2-5; V gene: TRBV7-9; clone size: NA; D gene: NA
CDR3 DNA: TGTGCCAGCAGCGTAGTTGGCGGGGGCACAGATACGCAGTATTTT; CDR3 protein: CASSVVGGGTDTQYF; J gene: TRBJ2-3; V gene: TRBV9; clone size: NA; D gene: NA
CDR3 DNA: TGTGCCAGCAGCTTAGTGGGGGGGCGGACAGATACGCAGTATTTT; CDR3 protein: CASSLVGGRTDTQYF; J gene: TRBJ2-3; V gene: TRBV7-2; clone size: few; D gene: NA
CDR3 DNA: TGTGCCAGCAGCCTGGCTAGTCGAGGCACCGGGGAGCTGTTTTTT; CDR3 protein: CASSLASRGTGELFF; J gene: TRBJ2-2; V gene: TRBV4-2; clone size: NA; D gene: NA
CDR3 DNA: TGTGCCAGTGATACAGGGCGTCCAACTAATGAAAAACTGTTTTTT; CDR3 protein: CASDTGRPTNEKLFF; J gene: TRBJ1-4; V gene: TRBV28; clone size: NA; D gene: NA
CDR3 DNA: TGTGCCAGCAGCCAATGGACAGGGCGAGAGACCCAGTACTTC; CDR3 protein: CASSQWTGRETQYF; J gene: TRBJ2-5; V gene: TRBV3-1/TRBV3-2; clone size: NA; D gene: TRBD1
CDR3 DNA: TGTGCCAGCTCACCATATTATGGACAGCTGAACACTGAAGCTTTCTTT; CDR3 protein: CASSPYYGQLNTEAFF; J gene: TRBJ1-1; V gene: TRBV18; clone size: NA; D gene: NA
CDR3 DNA: TGTGCCAGCAGTGTCTCCGGGGGAGCGGGCAATGAGCAGTTCTTC; CDR3 protein: CASSVSGGAGNEQFF; J gene: TRBJ2-1; V gene: TRBV6-4; clone size: NA; D gene: NA
CDR3 DNA: TGTGCCAGCACTCTCCGGGACACCTACACTGAAGCTTTCTTT; CDR3 protein: CASTLRDTYTEAFF; J gene: TRBJ1-1; V gene: TRBV27; clone size: NA; D gene: NA
CDR3 DNA: TGTGCCAGTAGTCCCGCCCAGACAGGGGGCTTAAGCAATCAGCCCCAGCATTTT; CDR3 protein: CASSPAQTGGLSNQPQHF; J gene: TRBJ1-5; V gene: TRBV19; clone size: NA; D gene: TRBD1
CDR3 DNA: TGTGCCAGCAGTTACATGGGGTATAGGACTATAGAAAAACTGTTTTTT; CDR3 protein: CASSYMGYRTIEKLFF; J gene: TRBJ1-4; V gene: TRBV6-5; clone size: NA; D gene: NA
CDR3 DNA: TGTGTCAGAAGCTTAATACCTAGCGGTATCACAGATACGCAGTATTTT; CDR3 protein: CVRSLIPSGITDTQYF; J gene: TRBJ2-3; V gene: TRBV7-5; clone size: NA; D gene: NA
CDR3 DNA: TGCGCCAGCAGCTTGGTGGGTGGGAGCTACGAGCAGTACTTC; CDR3 protein: CASSLVGGSYEQYF; J gene: TRBJ2-7; V gene: TRBV5-1; clone size: NA; D gene: NA
CDR3 DNA: TGTGCCAGCAGCCCTACAGGGGCCTACTCCTACGAGCAGTACTTC; CDR3 protein: CASSPTGAYSYEQYF; J gene: TRBJ2-7; V gene: TRBV6-6; clone size: NA; D gene: TRBD1
CDR3 DNA: TGTGCCAGCAGTTACCCCCCCCAGGGTCCGCGAAACACCATATATTTT; CDR3 protein: CASSYPPQGPRNTIYF; J gene: TRBJ1-3; V gene: TRBV6-5; clone size: NA; D gene: NA
CDR3 DNA: TGCGCCAGCAGCCAGACGGACATACAGAACACTGAAGCTTTCTTT; CDR3 protein: CASSQTDIQNTEAFF; J gene: TRBJ1-1; V gene: TRBV4-1; clone size: NA; D gene: NA
CDR3 DNA: TGTGCCAGCAGCCCCTCCTGGGGGGGGCGGGCCTATGGCTACACCTTC; CDR3 protein: CASSPSWGGRAYGYTF; J gene: TRBJ1-2; V gene: TRBV5-6; clone size: NA; D gene: NA
CDR3 DNA: TGTGCCAGCAGCAGAGGGACAGGGGTTAGGGGCAACTATGGCTACACCTTC; CDR3 protein: CASSRGTGVRGNYGYTF; J gene: TRBJ1-2; V gene: TRBV27; clone size: NA; D gene: TRBD1
CDR3 DNA: TGTGCCAGCAGCTCTCAGGCATCGGCCATTCAGTACTTC; CDR3 protein: CASSSQASAIQYF; J gene: TRBJ2-4; V gene: TRBV7-3; clone size: NA; D gene: NA
CDR3 DNA: TGTGCCAGCAGTTCCCCAGCAGGGATGGTTTCGTGTCAGCCCCAGCATTTT; CDR3 protein: CASSSPAGMVSCQPQHF; J gene: TRBJ1-5; V gene: TRBV5-4; clone size: large; D gene: NA
CDR3 DNA: TGTGCCAGCAGCCAAGAACTTTTCAATGAGCAGTTCTTC; CDR3 protein: CASSQELFNEQFF; J gene: TRBJ2-1; V gene: TRBV4-2; clone size: NA; D gene: NA
CDR3 DNA: TGTGCCAGTAGTAGGCAGCGGGGAAGCACAGATACGCAGTATTTT; CDR3 protein: CASSRQRGSTDTQYF; J gene: TRBJ2-3; V gene: TRBV19; clone size: NA; D gene: TRBD2
CDR3 DNA: TGTGCCAGCAGCCCCAACAGACCCACCGTCTCCTACAATGAGCAGTTCTTC; CDR3 protein: CASSPNRPTVSYNEQFF; J gene: TRBJ2-1; V gene: TRBV5-5; clone size: NA; D gene: NA
CDR3 DNA: TGTGCCAGCAGTCTAAGAGGGACGCAGTATTTT; CDR3 protein: CASSLRGTQYF; J gene: TRBJ2-3; V gene: TRBV2; clone size: NA; D gene: NA